Reported below is one TCR beta chain. Libraries of TRB cDNA were made by 5' RACE and carried UMIs. TCRdb reprocessed the 5' RACE reads and stores each CDR3 protein as one record, lacking DNA. The sample includes 150,000 or so distinct CDR3 sequences. These data are taken from a study of CXCR3-negative and CXCR3-positive naive CD8 T cells. Study background: About 140 million TRB reads were obtained in total, which works out to about 1.5 +/- 0.3 million per library.

The germline CDR1 and CDR2 sequences are MNHEY and SVGEGT. The CDR3 runs 16 residues. Sequencing was performed on naive CXCR3- CD8+ T cells from blood. Subset described: CD45RO-CCR7+CD27+CD95- naive CD8+ T cells lacking CXCR3 (TNR3-). This clonotype was obtained from a human donor in good health. Some clones in this sample may be carry-over from other donors' samples. This chain uses TRBV6-2 or TRBV6-3 with TRBJ2-7; with no DNA, the TCRdb D assignment of TRBD2 cannot be verified. The CDR3: CASSSPQSGRGYEQYF.